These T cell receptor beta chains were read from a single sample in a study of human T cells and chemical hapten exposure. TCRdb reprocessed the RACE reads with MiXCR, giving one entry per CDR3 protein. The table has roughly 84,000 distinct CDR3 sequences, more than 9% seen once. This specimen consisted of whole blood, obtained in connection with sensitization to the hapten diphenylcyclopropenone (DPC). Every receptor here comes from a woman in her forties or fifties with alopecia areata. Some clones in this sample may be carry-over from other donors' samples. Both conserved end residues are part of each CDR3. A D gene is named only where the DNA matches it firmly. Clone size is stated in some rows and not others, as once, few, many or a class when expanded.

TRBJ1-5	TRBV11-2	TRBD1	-	TGTGCCAGCAGCCAAAACGGACAGGGGGCGAGTCAGCCCCAGCATTTT	CASSQNGQGASQPQHF
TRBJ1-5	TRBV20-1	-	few	TGCAGTGCTAGGGACAGCGGTTATGGAGGAGGCAATCAGCCCCAGCATTTT	CSARDSGYGGGNQPQHF
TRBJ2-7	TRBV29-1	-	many	TGCAGCGTTGAAACAGGGAAGGACGAGCAGTACTTC	CSVETGKDEQYF
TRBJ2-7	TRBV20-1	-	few	TGCAGTGCTGGTCCCACTAGAGGAGGCGAGCAGTACTTC	CSAGPTRGGEQYF
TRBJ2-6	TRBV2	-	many	TGTGCCAGCAGAGCTAGCTCTGGGGCCAACGTCCTGACTTTC	CASRASSGANVLTF
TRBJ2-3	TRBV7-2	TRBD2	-	TGTGCCAGCAGCTCGGGACTAGCGGCCAGCACAGATACGCAGTATTTT	CASSSGLAASTDTQYF
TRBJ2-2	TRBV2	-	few	TGTGCCAGCAGTACGGGAGAGAACACCGGGGAGCTGTTTTTT	CASSTGENTGELFF
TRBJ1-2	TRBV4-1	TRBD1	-	TGCGCCAGCAGCCAAGACCCTTGGCAGGGGGCGTCTGATGGCTACACCTTC	CASSQDPWQGASDGYTF
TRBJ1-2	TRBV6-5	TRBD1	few	TGTGCCAGCAGTTACTTGGCACCCGGGACAGTGTCGGGCTATGGCTACACCTTC	CASSYLAPGTVSGYGYTF
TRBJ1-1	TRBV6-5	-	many	TGTGCCAGCAGTTCCTATACAGGGACTGAAGCTTTCTTT	CASSSYTGTEAFF
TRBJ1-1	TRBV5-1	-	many	TGCGCCAGCAGCTCTCTCGGAGGGCTGAGCACTGAAGCTTTCTTT	CASSSLGGLSTEAFF
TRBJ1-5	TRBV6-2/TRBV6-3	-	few	TGTGCCAGCAGCACACCCAGGGGAAGCAATCAGCCCCAGCATTTT	CASSTPRGSNQPQHF
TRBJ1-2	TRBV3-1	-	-	TGTGCCAGCAGCCCTGGGGTGGGGAACTATGGCTACACCTTC	CASSPGVGNYGYTF
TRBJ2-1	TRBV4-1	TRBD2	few	TGCGCCAGCAGCCAAGATAGAAGCGGGAGGGCCACCTACAATGAGCAGTTCTTC	CASSQDRSGRATYNEQFF
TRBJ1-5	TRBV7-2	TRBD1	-	TGTGCCAGCAGCCCGCGCGGGGGGACAGGGGGAAACCAGCCCCAGCATTTT	CASSPRGGTGGNQPQHF
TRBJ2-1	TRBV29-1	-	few	TGCAGCGCCCCGACTAGTTACAATGAGCAGTTCTTC	CSAPTSYNEQFF
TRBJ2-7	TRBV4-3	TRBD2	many	TGCGCCAGCAGCCAAGGTCTGTCAGCGGGGGCCTACGAGCAGTACTTC	CASSQGLSAGAYEQYF
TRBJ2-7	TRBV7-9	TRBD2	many	TGTGCCAGCAGCTCCGGGACTAGCGGATACGAGCAGTACTTC	CASSSGTSGYEQYF
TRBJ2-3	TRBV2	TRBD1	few	TGTGCCAGCAGTCCGGGACAGGGGAGAGGAGATACGCAGTATTTT	CASSPGQGRGDTQYF
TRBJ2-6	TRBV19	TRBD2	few	TGTGCCACCGGGGGGACCCTCTCTGGGGCCAACGTCCTGACTTTC	CATGGTLSGANVLTF
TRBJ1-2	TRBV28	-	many	TGTGCCAGCAGTTTATACTCGTCCAGGGGAGCTAACTATGGCTACACCTTC	CASSLYSSRGANYGYTF
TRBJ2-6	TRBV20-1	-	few	TGCAGTGCTAGTAACCCCCGCTCTGGGGCCAACGTCCTGACTTTC	CSASNPRSGANVLTF
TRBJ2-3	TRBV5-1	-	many	TGCGCCAGCCGACGGGACTTGGAGGCTGATACGCAGTATTTT	CASRRDLEADTQYF
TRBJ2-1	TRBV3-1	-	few	TGTGCCAGCAGCCAAGATGGGAATGAGCAGTTCTTC	CASSQDGNEQFF
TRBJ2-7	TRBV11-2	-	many	TGTGCCAGCAGCTTAGTGGCCCGAGAGCAGTACTTC	CASSLVAREQYF
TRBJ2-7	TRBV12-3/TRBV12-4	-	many	TGTGCCAGCAGCCCCGGGGGTTCCCGAGGCTACGAGCAGTACTTC	CASSPGGSRGYEQYF
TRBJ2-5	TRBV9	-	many	TGTGCCAGCAGCCTGGGACGGTTCCAAGAGACCCAGTACTTC	CASSLGRFQETQYF
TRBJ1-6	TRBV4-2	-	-	TGTGCCAGCAGCCAAGTGATGCCAGCAGGGAAGTCACCCCTCCACTTT	CASSQVMPAGKSPLHF
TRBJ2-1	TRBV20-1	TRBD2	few	TGCAGTGCTAGCCCCGCGACTAGCGGAGTCTACAATGAGCAGTTCTTC	CSASPATSGVYNEQFF
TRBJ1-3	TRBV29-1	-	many	TGCAGCGTTGTCCACATTGGAAACACCATATATTTT	CSVVHIGNTIYF
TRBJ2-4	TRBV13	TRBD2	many	TGTGCCAGCAGCCTTAGCGGGAGCGGGGAAAACATTCAGTACTTC	CASSLSGSGENIQYF
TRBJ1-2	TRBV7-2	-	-	TGTGCCAGCAGCTCTAGACAAGTCGCTAACTATGGCTACACCTTC	CASSSRQVANYGYTF
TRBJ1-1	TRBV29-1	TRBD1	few	TGCAGCGTACAGGGGGCGTTTGAAGCTTTCTTT	CSVQGAFEAFF
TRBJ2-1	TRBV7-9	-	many	TGTGCCAGCAGCTTCGGCACCACCTACAATGAGCAGTTCTTC	CASSFGTTYNEQFF
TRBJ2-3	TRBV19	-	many	TGTGCCAGTAGTTGGGGGGATGCAGCGGATACGCAGTATTTT	CASSWGDAADTQYF
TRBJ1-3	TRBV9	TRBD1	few	TGTGCCAGCAGCGGGACAGGTAGCTCTGGAAACACCATATATTTT	CASSGTGSSGNTIYF
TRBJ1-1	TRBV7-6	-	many	TGTGCCAGCAGCTTTGGGGGGAACACTGAAGCTTTCTTT	CASSFGGNTEAFF
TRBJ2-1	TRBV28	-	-	TGTGCCACCTTTTCCTCCGGACGCTACAATGAGCAGTTCTTC	CATFSSGRYNEQFF
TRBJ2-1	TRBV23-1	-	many	TGCGCCAGCAGTCAATCGGACGCCCAGGACCCCAGGGGCAATGAGCAGTTCTTC	CASSQSDAQDPRGNEQFF
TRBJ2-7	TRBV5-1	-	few	TGCGCCAGCAGCCCGGGGGTTGGGGGCTACGAGCAGTACTTC	CASSPGVGGYEQYF
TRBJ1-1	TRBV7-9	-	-	TGTGCCAGCAGCCCCATTGTGAACACTGAAGCTTTCTTT	CASSPIVNTEAFF
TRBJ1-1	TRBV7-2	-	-	TGTGCCAGCAGCTTAGCCTGGGGGAACACTGAAGCTTTCTTT	CASSLAWGNTEAFF
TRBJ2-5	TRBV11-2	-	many	TGTGCCAGCAGCGCGGGACACCAAGAGACCCAGTACTTC	CASSAGHQETQYF
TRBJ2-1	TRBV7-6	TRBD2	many	TGTGCCAGCAGCTTAGCCTCTAGCGGATACTCCTACAATGAGCAGTTCTTC	CASSLASSGYSYNEQFF
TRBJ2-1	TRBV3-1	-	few	TGTGCCAGCAGCTACCCAAGTGAAGAGCAGTTCTTC	CASSYPSEEQFF
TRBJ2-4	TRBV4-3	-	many	TGCGCCAGCAGCCAAGTCCTCGGTCGGGGTGTCGCGGCCAAAAACATTCAGTACTTC	CASSQVLGRGVAAKNIQYF
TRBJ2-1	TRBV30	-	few	TGTGCCTGGACCCTAAGACAAGTATACAATGAGCAGTTCTTC	CAWTLRQVYNEQFF
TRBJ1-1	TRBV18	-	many	TGTGCCAGCTCACCAGGGCTCACGAACACTGAAGCTTTCTTT	CASSPGLTNTEAFF
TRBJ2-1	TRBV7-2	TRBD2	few	TGTGCCAGCAGCTCGGGACTAGCGGGAGCCAATGAGCAGTTCTTC	CASSSGLAGANEQFF
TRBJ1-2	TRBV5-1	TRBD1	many	TGCGCCAGCAGCTCCGGACAGGGGCCCTATGGCTACACCTTC	CASSSGQGPYGYTF
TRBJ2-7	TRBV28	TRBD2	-	TGTGCCAGCAGAACTAGCGGAAGGCCCTACGAGCAGTACTTC	CASRTSGRPYEQYF
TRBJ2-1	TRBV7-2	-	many	TGTGCCAGCAGCGGGTCGCCGGCCGGGAGTCTGGTCGGGCAGTTCTTC	CASSGSPAGSLVGQFF
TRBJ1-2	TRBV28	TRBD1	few	TGTGCCAGCGGACAGGGGGTCCCCCGGGGCTACACCTTC	CASGQGVPRGYTF
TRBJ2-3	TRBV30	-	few	TGTGCCTGGAGTTTTGAGGGATTCACAGATACGCAGTATTTT	CAWSFEGFTDTQYF
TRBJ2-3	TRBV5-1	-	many	TGCGCCAGCAGCTTGGGGGAGGCCGCAGATACGCAGTATTTT	CASSLGEAADTQYF
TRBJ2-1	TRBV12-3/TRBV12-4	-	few	TGTGCCAGCAGTTTGTTTGCCAGAGAGAATGAGCAGTTCTTC	CASSLFARENEQFF
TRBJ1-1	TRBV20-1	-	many	TGCAGTGCTAGGGGCAGGGCGTCCACTGAAGCTTTCTTT	CSARGRASTEAFF